Below, one T cell receptor (beta chain) is given with its context. The antigen is unknown. Germline V gene data show CDR1 as LNHDA and CDR2 as SQIVND (reference sequence). CDR3 length equals 15 residues. V trimming: 3 bases; J trimming: 5 bases; junction bases outside the gene matches: 5. The source of the sample is a study of cytomegalovirus exposure and HLA in healthy donors. The wider study: Researchers found that roughly 80% of over 350 genotyped donors fell within the Caucasian-associated ancestry cluster.

Study findings and constraints: Later analysis identified 17,000 or so TCR beta sequences associated with HLA alleles, using a false discovery rate threshold of 0.05. The study put some 160 TCR beta chains on its list as cytomegalovirus-associated.

Nominal health characterized the donors when sampled, though unrecorded immune exposures were likely. Researchers ran the PCR with 60 Vbeta and 13 Jbeta primers. Method: immunoSEQ multiplex PCR; TCRdb's copy keeps in-frame clones and lacks some. The data contain some 76,000 clones, 70% to 85% of them singletons. The sequence was collected from a woman in her forties or fifties in good health and CMV-seronegative. J is TRBJ2-1 and V is TRBV19; 9 positions agree with TRBD2. Sequencing was performed on PBMCs. This chain's CDR3 is CASSIRAGGHNEQFF. The CDR3 nucleotides read TGTGCCAGTAGTATCCGAGCGGGGGGCCACAATGAGCAGTTCTTC.